Below, one TCR beta chain is given with its context. The data derive from a study of blood T cell repertoires in COVID-19. Background on the study: Both acute and convalescent COVID-19 samples were obtained from the United States, Italy and Spain. Sample material is recorded as cDNA or gDNA derived from T cells, B-cell-depleted T cells, or PBMCs.

Original analysis: Reference gene primer amplification gave nucleated cell count estimates. The repertoire was sequenced with immunoSEQ multiplex PCR; TCRdb's copy has only in-frame clones and lacks some. The DNA gave D and trimming, while V, J and clone size come from that table. In the table there are about 140,000 clones, about 85% of which are singletons. CDR3 length: 15 amino acids. Germline CDR1 is MNHEY and CDR2 is SVGEGT. Trimming cost V 6 bases and J 10 bases, with 19 bases left between them. Sequencing was performed on peripheral blood. This TCR was sampled from a human donor in a cohort sampled during active COVID-19. The V call is TRBV6-2 or TRBV6-3, the J call TRBJ1-6, with D tentatively TRBD1 (5 bases). The CDR3 sequence: CASSPNYQAGSPLHF. CDR3 DNA: TGTGCCAGCAGCCCTAACTATCAAGCAGGGTCACCCCTCCACTTT.